This T cell receptor (beta chain) was sequenced during a study of cytomegalovirus exposure and HLA in healthy donors. Study-level results: Productive rates of about 87% or about 30% were seen for most TCR beta V segments in an earlier analysis.

The PCR ran on 60 Vbeta and 13 Jbeta primers. Profiling relied on immunoSEQ multiplex PCR, and the TCRdb table lists in-frame clones only, not all of them. The table lists under 200,000 clones, approximately 77% of them singletons. As concerns this clone: Its antigen is not identified.

The CDR3 length is 17 residues. Germline V gene lookup returns CDR1 SNHLY and CDR2 FYNNEI. V trimming: 3 bases; J trimming: 2 bases; junction bases outside the gene matches: 12. This clonotype was sampled from a male donor in good health and CMV-seropositive. Sequencing input: PBMCs. The V gene is TRBV2, the J gene TRBJ1-2; 7 bases map to TRBD1. The CDR3 nucleotides read TGTGCCAGCAGTGACCCTCCAACAGGGGAAAACAACTATGGCTACACCTTC. Encoded protein: CASSDPPTGENNYGYTF.